This T cell receptor (beta chain) comes out of a study of cytomegalovirus exposure and HLA in healthy donors. Only one count was recorded for this clone. Antigen: not known. Amplification used 60 Vbeta primers and 13 Jbeta primers. Here immunoSEQ multiplex PCR was the method, and the copy in TCRdb shows in-frame clones only, minus some. The table shows over 100,000 clones, with approximately 82% occurring only once. General study results and limits: As immune exposure information, only CMV serostatus was available. The authors judged a highly shared variant cluster likely a sequencing artifact.

The sequencing input was PBMCs. The source is a man aged 30-40 years in good health and CMV-seropositive.

The CDR3 DNA sequence: TGCGCCAGCAGCCAGGCTAGCGGTAACACCGGGGAGCTGTTTTTT. As protein: CASSQASGNTGELFF. This chain uses TRBV5-1 with TRBJ2-2, with TRBD2 identical over 7 bases. Germline CDR1 reads SGHRS; CDR2 reads YFSETQ. The trim removed 4 bases at V and 2 bases at J, leaving 5 bases unmatched. The CDR3 has 15 residues.